This is a list of T cell receptor beta chains from one sample in a study of T cell responses to AZD1222 COVID-19 vaccine. Method: immunoSEQ multiplex PCR; TCRdb's copy keeps in-frame clones and lacks some. The sample yields some 130,000 clones, under 90% seen once. The starting material was peripheral blood, obtained on day 0 of AZD1222 vaccination. The receptors shown here come from an adult in good health. The CDR3 runs from the conserved cysteine through the conserved F or W.

CASSPGGGSYEQYF,TRBJ2-7,TRBV3-1/TRBV3-2
CAWTGASTEAFF,TRBJ1-1,TRBV30
CASSEASQVHNEQFF,TRBJ2-1,TRBV6-1
CASSYPDGQEDIQYF,TRBJ2-4,TRBV27
CASSSPAGGQNTGELFF,TRBJ2-2,TRBV9
CASRVAGLVGKEYF,TRBJ2-7,TRBV19
CASSYLQSVGELFF,TRBJ2-2,TRBV6-5
CASSPGAGVYEQYF,TRBJ2-7,TRBV7-2
CAISDVRGLHEQYF,TRBJ2-7,TRBV10-3
CASSLTGNQPQHF,TRBJ1-5,TRBV12-3/TRBV12-4
CALERPNEQFF,TRBJ2-1,TRBV6-5
CASSPPGQGRSRDTQYF,TRBJ2-3,TRBV18
CASSLLQGDTIYF,TRBJ1-3,TRBV7-2
CASSRDRDGDYGYTF,TRBJ1-2,TRBV5-4
CASSDPGQGFMWNTEAFF,TRBJ1-1,TRBV6-1
CASSLDGYNEQFF,TRBJ2-1,TRBV5-1
CASTDRVSYGYTF,TRBJ1-2,TRBV6-5
CASSLLPGGANEKLFF,TRBJ1-4,TRBV5-1
CASSFVGDREEQYF,TRBJ2-7,TRBV12-1
CASSGGITAAYEQYF,TRBJ2-7,TRBV25-1
CASSTGQLNTEAFF,TRBJ1-1,TRBV19
CAWTVLPGTEAFF,TRBJ1-1,TRBV30
CASSLGGRGTDTQYF,TRBJ2-3,TRBV5-4
CASSPRPGPDDYGYTF,TRBJ1-2,TRBV19
CASSLNPPSGGARSYNEQFF,TRBJ2-1,TRBV4-3
CASTWGTEETQYF,TRBJ2-5,TRBV5-4
CAWSVLGRGGYTF,TRBJ1-2,TRBV30
CASSLDGLDGYTF,TRBJ1-2,TRBV12-3/TRBV12-4
CASSLDGNTEAFF,TRBJ1-1,TRBV12-3/TRBV12-4
CANHPRDSGGRYTF,TRBJ1-2,TRBV6-5
CATATGTGESYSPLHF,TRBJ1-6,TRBV15
CASSPSGPFDEQYF,TRBJ2-7,TRBV7-9
CASSNDRVENEAFF,TRBJ1-1,TRBV21-1
CASSPYLVGNTIYF,TRBJ1-3,TRBV7-9
CASSQDIGKHTDTQYF,TRBJ2-3,TRBV4-2
CASSGSSGLYGYTF,TRBJ1-2,TRBV2
CASRKPGQGNSPLHF,TRBJ1-6,TRBV27
CASSQGTQTEKLFF,TRBJ1-4,TRBV3-1/TRBV3-2
CAWSDIAGYTF,TRBJ1-2,TRBV30
CASSYPGSGNTIYF,TRBJ1-3,TRBV6-6
CASSEAGGQGKPQHF,TRBJ1-5,TRBV6-1
CASSTSGYHEQYF,TRBJ2-7,TRBV19
CASSEPRDGYTF,TRBJ1-2,TRBV7-9
CASSPPSGNPYNEQFF,TRBJ2-1,TRBV18
CASSLFGGISGAFF,TRBJ1-1,TRBV7-2
CASSLEGTTDTQYF,TRBJ2-3,TRBV11-2
CASSLHPGRTDEAFF,TRBJ1-1,TRBV2
CASSQETVVGNEQFF,TRBJ2-1,TRBV3-1/TRBV3-2
CASSPGQNTGELFF,TRBJ2-2,TRBV9
CASSFSLGQARSQHF,TRBJ1-5,TRBV28
CASSIGRGGGNTEAFF,TRBJ1-1,TRBV13
CATTPGASTDTQYF,TRBJ2-3,TRBV15